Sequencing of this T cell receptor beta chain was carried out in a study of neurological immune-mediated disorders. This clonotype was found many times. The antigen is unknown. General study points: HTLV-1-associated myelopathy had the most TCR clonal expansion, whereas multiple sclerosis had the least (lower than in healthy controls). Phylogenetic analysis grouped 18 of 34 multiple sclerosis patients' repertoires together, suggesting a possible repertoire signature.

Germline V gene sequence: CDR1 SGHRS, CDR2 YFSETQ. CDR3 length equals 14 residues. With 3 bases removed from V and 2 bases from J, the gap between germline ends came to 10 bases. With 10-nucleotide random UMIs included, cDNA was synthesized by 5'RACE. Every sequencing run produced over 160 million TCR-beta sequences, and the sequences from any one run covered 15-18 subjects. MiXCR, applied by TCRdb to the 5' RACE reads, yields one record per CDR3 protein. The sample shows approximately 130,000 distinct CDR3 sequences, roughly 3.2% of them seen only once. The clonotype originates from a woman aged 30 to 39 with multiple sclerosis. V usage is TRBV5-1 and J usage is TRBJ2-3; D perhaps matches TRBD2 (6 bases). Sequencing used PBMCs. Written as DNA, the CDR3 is TGCGCCAGCAGCTCCCGCGGGACCACAGATACGCAGTATTTT. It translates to CASSSRGTTDTQYF. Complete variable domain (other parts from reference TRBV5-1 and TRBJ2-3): KAGVTQTPRYLIKTRGQQVTLSCSPISGHRSVSWYQQTPGQGLQFLFEYFSETQRNKGNFPGRFSGRQFSNSRSEMNVSTLELGDSALYLCASSSRGTTDTQYFGPGTRLTVL.